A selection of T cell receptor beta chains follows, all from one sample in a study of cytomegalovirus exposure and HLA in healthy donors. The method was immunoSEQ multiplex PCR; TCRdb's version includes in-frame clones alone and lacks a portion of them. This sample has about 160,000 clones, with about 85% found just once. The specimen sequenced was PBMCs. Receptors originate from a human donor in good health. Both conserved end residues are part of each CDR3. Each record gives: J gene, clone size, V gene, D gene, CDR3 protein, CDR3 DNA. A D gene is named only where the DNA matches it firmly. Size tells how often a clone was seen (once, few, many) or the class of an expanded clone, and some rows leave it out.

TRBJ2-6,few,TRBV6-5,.,CASSYSAGSGANVLTF,TGTGCCAGCAGTTACTCAGCTGGTTCTGGGGCCAACGTCCTGACTTTC
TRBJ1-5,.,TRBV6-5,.,CASRIREYSNQPQHF,TGTGCCAGCAGGATCCGGGAATATAGCAATCAGCCCCAGCATTTT
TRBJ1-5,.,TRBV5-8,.,CASSLSIGNQPQHF,TGTGCCAGCAGCTTGAGCATAGGCAATCAGCCCCAGCATTTT
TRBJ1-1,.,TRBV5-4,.,CASSLGQYTEAFF,TGTGCCAGCAGCTTGGGACAGTACACTGAAGCTTTCTTT
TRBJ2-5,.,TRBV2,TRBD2,CASRLAGGQETQYF,TGTGCCAGCAGGTTAGCGGGGGGGCAAGAGACCCAGTACTTC
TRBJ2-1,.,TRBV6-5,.,CASSYSLNNEQFF,TGTGCCAGCAGTTACTCGCTAAACAATGAGCAGTTCTTC
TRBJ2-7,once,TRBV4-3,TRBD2,CASSHVGTSATYEQYF,TGCGCCAGCAGCCATGTGGGGACTAGCGCTACCTACGAGCAGTACTTC
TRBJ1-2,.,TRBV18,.,CASHRDYSYGYTF,TGTGCCAGCCACCGGGACTACTCGTATGGCTACACCTTC
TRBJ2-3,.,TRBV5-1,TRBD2,CASSSRLAGNTDTQYF,TGCGCCAGCAGCTCAAGACTAGCGGGAAACACAGATACGCAGTATTTT
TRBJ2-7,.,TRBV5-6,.,CASSPYRVLRGGEQYF,TGTGCCAGCAGCCCATACAGGGTTCTCCGTGGAGGTGAGCAGTACTTC
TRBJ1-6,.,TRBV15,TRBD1,CATSRDPGTANSPLHF,TGTGCCACCAGCAGAGATCCCGGGACAGCTAATTCACCCCTCCACTTT
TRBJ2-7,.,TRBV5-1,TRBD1,CASSPGQSGPYEQYF,TGCGCCAGCAGCCCGGGACAGTCAGGACCCTACGAGCAGTACTTC
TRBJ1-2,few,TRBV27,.,CASSFGANYGYTF,TGTGCCAGCAGTTTCGGGGCTAACTATGGCTACACCTTC
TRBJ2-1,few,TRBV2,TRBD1,CASPGQGKHNEQFF,TGTGCCAGTCCGGGACAGGGGAAGCACAATGAGCAGTTCTTC
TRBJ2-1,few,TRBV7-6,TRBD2,CASRKTPELAGYEQFF,TGTGCCAGCAGAAAAACCCCGGAGCTAGCGGGATATGAGCAGTTCTTC
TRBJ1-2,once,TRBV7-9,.,CASSLQQYGYTF,TGTGCCAGCAGCTTACAACAGTATGGCTACACCTTC
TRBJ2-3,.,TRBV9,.,CASSPQIRTRGLGTDTQYF,TGTGCCAGCAGCCCCCAAATTCGGACCCGTGGACTGGGCACAGATACGCAGTATTTT
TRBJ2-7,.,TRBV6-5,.,CASSYSGEYEQYF,TGTGCCAGCAGTTACTCCGGGGAATACGAGCAGTACTTC
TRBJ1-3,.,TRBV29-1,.,CSVRGAISGNTIYF,TGCAGCGTACGGGGGGCTATATCTGGAAACACCATATATTTT
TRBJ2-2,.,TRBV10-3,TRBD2,CAISESMTSDTGELFF,TGTGCCATCAGTGAGTCGATGACTAGCGACACCGGGGAGCTGTTTTTT
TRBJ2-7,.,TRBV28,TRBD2,CASSLWSGGDYEQYF,TGTGCCAGCAGTTTATGGAGCGGGGGGGACTACGAGCAGTACTTC
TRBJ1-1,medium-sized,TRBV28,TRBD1,CASRTTGGTEAFF,TGTGCCAGCAGGACAACAGGGGGCACTGAAGCTTTCTTT
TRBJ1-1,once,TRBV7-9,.,CSSSLGPFVNTEAFF,TGTTCCAGCAGCTTAGGGCCTTTCGTGAACACTGAAGCTTTCTTT
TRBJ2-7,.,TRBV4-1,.,CASSQDLSYEQYF,TGCGCCAGCAGCCAAGATCTCTCCTACGAGCAGTACTTC
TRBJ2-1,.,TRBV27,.,CASSPSGLGLDEQFF,TGTGCCAGCAGTCCCAGCGGTCTAGGCCTGGATGAGCAGTTCTTC
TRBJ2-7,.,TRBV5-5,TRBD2,CASSSGLAGGRPYEQYF,TGTGCCAGCAGCTCAGGACTAGCGGGGGGGCGCCCCTACGAGCAGTACTTC
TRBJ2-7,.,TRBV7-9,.,CASSLSGVNEQYF,TGTGCCAGCAGCTTGTCGGGAGTAAACGAGCAGTACTTC
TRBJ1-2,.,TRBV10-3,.,CAISEPLGQAEGYTF,TGTGCCATCAGTGAGCCGCTGGGGCAGGCTGAGGGCTACACCTTC
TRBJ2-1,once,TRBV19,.,CASSTWGSNEQFF,TGTGCCAGTAGTACCTGGGGCTCCAATGAGCAGTTCTTC
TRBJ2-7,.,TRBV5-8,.,CASSLLRTANYDYEQYF,TGTGCCAGCAGCTTGTTGCGAACGGCGAACTACGACTACGAGCAGTACTTC
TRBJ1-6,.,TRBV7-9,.,CASSLGVGGANSPLHF,TGTGCCAGCAGCTTAGGGGTCGGGGGGGCAAATTCACCCCTCCACTTT
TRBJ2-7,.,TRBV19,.,CASSGAESPYEQYF,TGTGCCAGTAGTGGGGCCGAGTCCCCCTACGAGCAGTACTTC
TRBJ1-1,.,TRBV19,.,CASKAGETEAFF,TGTGCCAGTAAGGCGGGGGAGACTGAAGCTTTCTTT
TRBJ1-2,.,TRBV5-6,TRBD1,CASSPGTGVFTF,TGTGCCAGCAGCCCCGGGACAGGGGTGTTCACCTTC
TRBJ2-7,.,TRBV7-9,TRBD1,CASSHGTAYEQYF,TGTGCCAGCAGCCACGGGACAGCCTACGAGCAGTACTTC
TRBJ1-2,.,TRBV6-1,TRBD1,CASNVDRANYGYTF,TGTGCCAGCAATGTTGACAGGGCTAACTATGGCTACACCTTC
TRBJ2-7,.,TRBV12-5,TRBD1,CASGLVLGQGPYEQYF,TGTGCTAGTGGTTTGGTGCTAGGACAGGGCCCCTACGAGCAGTACTTC
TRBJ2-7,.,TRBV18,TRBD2,CASSPQMTSGSGYEQYF,TGTGCCAGCTCACCACAGATGACTAGCGGGAGTGGGTACGAGCAGTACTTC
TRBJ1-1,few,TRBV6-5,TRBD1,CASSAGTGYEAFF,TGTGCCAGCAGTGCGGGGACAGGATATGAAGCTTTCTTT
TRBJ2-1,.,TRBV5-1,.,CASSQERSQAYNEQFF,TGCGCCAGCAGCCAAGAGCGGTCTCAAGCCTACAATGAGCAGTTCTTC
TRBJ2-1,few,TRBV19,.,CASSGGFDFRTSRGSYNEQFF,TGTGCCAGTAGTGGGGGATTCGACTTTAGGACTAGTAGGGGGTCCTACAATGAGCAGTTCTTC
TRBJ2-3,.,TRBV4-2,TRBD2,CASSQHSGGVTDTQYF,TGTGCCAGCAGTCAACATAGCGGGGGGGTTACAGATACGCAGTATTTT
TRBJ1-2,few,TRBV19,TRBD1,CATRLPGQANYGYTF,TGTGCCACCAGACTCCCCGGACAGGCTAACTATGGCTACACCTTC
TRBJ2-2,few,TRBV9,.,CASSPTRGGELFF,TGTGCCAGCAGCCCAACAAGGGGCGGGGAGCTGTTTTTT
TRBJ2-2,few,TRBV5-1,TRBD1,CASSPDRANTGELFF,TGCGCCAGCAGCCCGGACAGGGCGAACACCGGGGAGCTGTTTTTT
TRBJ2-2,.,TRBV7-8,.,CASSGSAGNTGELFF,TGTGCCAGCAGCGGGAGTGCTGGCAACACCGGGGAGCTGTTTTTT
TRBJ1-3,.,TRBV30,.,CAWSVNRANTIYF,TGTGCCTGGAGTGTAAACAGGGCGAACACCATATATTTT
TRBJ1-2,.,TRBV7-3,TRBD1,CASSLIAGTGLRYYGYTF,TGTGCCAGCAGCTTAATAGCGGGGACAGGGTTAAGGTACTATGGCTACACCTTC
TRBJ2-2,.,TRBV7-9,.,CASSLRENTGELFF,TGTGCCAGCAGCTTAAGAGAGAACACCGGGGAGCTGTTTTTT
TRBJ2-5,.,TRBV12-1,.,CASSSVLPGDQETQYF,TGTGCCAGCAGCTCAGTCCTCCCGGGGGACCAAGAGACCCAGTACTTC
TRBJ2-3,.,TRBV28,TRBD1,CASTLGTGGFTDTQYF,TGTGCCAGCACTCTCGGGACAGGGGGCTTCACAGATACGCAGTATTTT
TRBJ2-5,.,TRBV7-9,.,CASSLVPGPTETQYF,TGTGCCAGCAGCTTAGTTCCAGGCCCTACAGAGACCCAGTACTTC
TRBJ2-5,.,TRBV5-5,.,CASSPGGTASETQYF,TGTGCCAGCAGCCCGGGGGGGACAGCGTCGGAGACCCAGTACTTC
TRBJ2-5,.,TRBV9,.,CASSRGGQETQYF,TGTGCCAGCAGCAGGGGGGGCCAAGAGACCCAGTACTTC
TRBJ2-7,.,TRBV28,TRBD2,CASRAGLAVFEQYF,TGTGCCAGCAGAGCGGGACTAGCGGTTTTCGAGCAGTACTTC
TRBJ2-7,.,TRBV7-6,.,CASSLGTKAPTDEQYF,TGTGCCAGCAGCTTAGGCACAAAGGCTCCGACAGACGAGCAGTACTTC
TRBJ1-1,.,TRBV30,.,CAWGRGGDTEAFF,TGTGCCTGGGGGAGGGGGGGGGACACTGAAGCTTTCTTT